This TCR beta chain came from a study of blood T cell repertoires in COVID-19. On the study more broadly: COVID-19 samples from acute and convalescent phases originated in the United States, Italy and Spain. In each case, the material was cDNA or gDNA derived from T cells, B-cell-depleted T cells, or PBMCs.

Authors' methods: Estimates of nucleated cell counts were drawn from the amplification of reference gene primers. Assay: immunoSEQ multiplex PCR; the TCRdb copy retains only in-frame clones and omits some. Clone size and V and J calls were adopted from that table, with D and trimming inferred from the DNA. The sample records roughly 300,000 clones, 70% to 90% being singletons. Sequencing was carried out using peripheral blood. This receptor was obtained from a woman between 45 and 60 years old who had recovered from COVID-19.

The CDR3 DNA reads as TGTGCCAGCAGCCGGGATGTCAACGGGGAGCTGTTTTTT. Translation gives CASSRDVNGELFF. The genes are TRBV11-3 and TRBJ2-2, with D perhaps TRBD2 (5 bases). Germline assignment: CDR1 SGHNT and CDR2 YENEEA. CDR3 length equals 13 residues. V dropped 5 bases and J dropped 7 bases, with 11 bases sitting between them.